The 9 T cell receptor beta chains listed next were all sequenced from one sample in a study of blood T cell repertoires in COVID-19. Produced via immunoSEQ multiplex PCR; TCRdb's table is partial and in-frame only. The sample includes approximately 150,000 clones, around 83% of them seen just once. The sequenced material came from peripheral blood. Every receptor here comes from an older woman who had recovered from COVID-19.

The genes are TRBV27 and TRBJ2-5, with 11 bases identical to TRBD2. This CDR3 comprises 16 residues. With V trimmed by 5 bases and J by 5 bases, 10 bases remained unmatched. The germline V gene encodes CDR1 MNHEY and CDR2 SMNVEV (reference sequence). The CDR3 spells CASSPLSGRGWETQYF. As DNA, the CDR3 is TGTGCCAGCAGTCCACTTAGCGGGAGGGGATGGGAGACCCAGTACTTC.

This clone was detected once. The rearrangement links TRBV29-1 to TRBJ1-1; D unresolved. CDR1 is SQVTM and CDR2 is ANQGSEA in the germline V gene. The CDR3 extends over 14 amino acids. V was cut by 4 bases and J by 0 bases, with 12 bases left in between. The CDR3 DNA reads as TGCAGCGTTGCCACGGGGTCGATGAACACTGAAGCTTTCTTT. Protein: CSVATGSMNTEAFF.

The chain carries TRBV5-4 and TRBJ1-4, with TRBD1 identical over 9 bases. After removal of 0 bases from V and 8 bases from J, the junction contained 5 bases not matched to a gene. The CDR3 totals 15 residues. Germline CDR1 SGHNT, CDR2 YYREEE (reference sequence). DNA for the CDR3: TGTGCCAGCAGCTTGGAAGGGACAGGGCGGGAAAAACTGTTTTTT. It specifies CASSLEGTGREKLFF. The variable domain in full, completed from reference TRBV5-4 and TRBJ1-4, reads ETGVTQSPTHLIKTRGQQVTLRCSSQSGHNTVSWYQQALGQGPQFIFQYYREEENGRGNFPPRFSGLQFPNYSSELNVNALELDDSALYLCASSLEGTGREKLFFGSGTQLSVL.

The chain carries TRBV18 and TRBJ1-2, with D possibly matching TRBD1 (6 bases). This CDR3 contains 13 residues. Germline CDR1 is KGHSH and CDR2 is LQKENI. Trimming stripped 0 bases from V and 4 bases from J, with 6 bases between. CDR3 protein: CASSPPGAYGYTF. CDR3 nucleotide sequence: TGTGCCAGCTCACCACCGGGGGCCTATGGCTACACCTTC.

The rearrangement uses TRBV7-9 and TRBJ2-2; D might be TRBD2 (6 bases). Deletions cut 6 bases from V and 6 bases from J, with 17 bases between. The CDR3 runs to 15 residues. Germline-derived CDR1 and CDR2 are SEHNR and FQNEAQ (reference sequence). CDR3 region: CASSVGGFLAGELFF. In nucleotides, the CDR3 is TGTGCCAGCAGTGTTGGGGGGTTTCTCGCCGGGGAGCTGTTTTTT.

This chain links TRBV7-9 with TRBJ1-6; 8 nucleotides align to TRBD1. CDR1 is SEHNR and CDR2 is FQNEAQ in the germline V gene (reference sequence). V lost 1 base to trimming and J lost 8 bases; unmatched junction nucleotides: 4. The CDR3 has 15 residues. In DNA, the CDR3 is TGTGCCAGCAGCTTAGGGGGCAGGGGGCATTCACCCCTCCACTTT. It specifies CASSLGGRGHSPLHF.

This chain joins TRBV7-3 and TRBJ2-3; maybe TRBD2 (5 bases). CDR1 is SGHTA, CDR2 FQGTGA, per germline. V lost 7 bases and J 2 bases, leaving 10 bases between the germline ends. CDR3 length equals 13 residues. The CDR3 DNA is TGTGCCAGCACCCCGGGAAACACAGATACGCAGTATTTT. Protein: CASTPGNTDTQYF. Using reference TRBV7-3 and TRBJ2-3 for the parts outside the CDR3, the full variable domain is GAGVSQTPSNKVTEKGKYVELRCDPISGHTALYWYRQSLGQGPEFLIYFQGTGAADDSGLPNDRFFAVRPEGSVSTLKIQRTERGDSAVYLCASTPGNTDTQYFGPGTRLTVL.

The genes are TRBV27 and TRBJ2-5, with 7 bases lining up with TRBD2. The V gene end was trimmed by 2 bases and the J gene end by 5 bases; junction bases not matched to a gene: 8. The V gene's germline CDR1 is MNHEY and CDR2 SMNVEV (reference sequence). CDR3 length: 15 amino acids. The CDR3 DNA reads as TGTGCCAGCAGTTTACTAGCGGACGCCAGGGAGACCCAGTACTTC. It yields the protein CASSLLADARETQYF.

V and J are TRBV6-5 and TRBJ2-5, with TRBD1 as a possible D gene (5 bases). Germline V gene data show CDR1 as MNHEY and CDR2 as SVGAGI. Trimming cost V 6 bases and J 1 base, with 12 bases left between them. The CDR3 contains 14 residues. The CDR3 DNA follows: TGTGCCAGCAGACAAAGACAGACCCAAGAGACCCAGTACTTC. Its translation: CASRQRQTQETQYF.